These T cell receptor beta chains were read from a single sample in a study of blood T cell repertoires in COVID-19. The table came from immunoSEQ multiplex PCR; TCRdb's copy has only in-frame clones and leaves some out. The sample has under 300,000 clones, 86% seen once. Sequencing was carried out using peripheral blood. Source of these receptors: a woman in her 30s with COVID-19, enrolled during active disease. Both conserved end residues are part of each CDR3. D genes are given only for firm matches. Clone size is given for some rows only: seen once, a few or many times, or a class if the clone is expanded.

TRBJ1-2	.	TRBV10-3	.	13	CAIKWGQLYGYTF	TGTGCCATCAAATGGGGACAACTCTATGGCTACACCTTC
TRBJ2-5	.	TRBV29-1	TRBD1	13	CSAKDRGWETQYF	TGCAGCGCAAAGGACAGGGGGTGGGAGACCCAGTACTTC
TRBJ2-7	.	TRBV12-3/TRBV12-4	.	13	CASSSRGHYEQYF	TGTGCCAGCAGTTCCCGGGGTCACTACGAGCAGTACTTC
TRBJ2-7	.	TRBV18	TRBD2	16	CASSPQGLAGVYEQYF	TGTGCCAGCTCACCACAGGGCCTAGCGGGGGTTTACGAGCAGTACTTC
TRBJ2-3	once	TRBV5-4	TRBD2	16	CASSLDPSGGTDTQYF	TGTGCCAGCAGCTTAGACCCTAGCGGGGGCACAGATACGCAGTATTTT
TRBJ1-1	.	TRBV6-2/TRBV6-3	TRBD1	15	CASSYSQGANTEAFF	TGTGCCAGCAGTTACTCACAGGGGGCTAACACTGAAGCTTTCTTT
TRBJ1-1	.	TRBV10-3	.	14	CAISDVGVNTEAFF	TGTGCCATCAGTGATGTAGGAGTGAACACTGAAGCTTTCTTT
TRBJ2-3	.	TRBV5-4	TRBD1	16	CASSFGTGVNTDTQYF	TGTGCCAGCAGCTTCGGGACAGGGGTAAACACAGATACGCAGTATTTT
TRBJ2-1	.	TRBV27	TRBD2	16	CASSPGTSGAYNEQFF	TGTGCCAGCAGTCCCGGGACTAGCGGGGCGTACAATGAGCAGTTCTTC
TRBJ1-6	.	TRBV7-2	.	15	CASSFQQGRGSPLHF	TGTGCCAGCAGCTTCCAACAGGGAAGGGGATCACCCCTCCACTTT
TRBJ2-5	.	TRBV5-1	TRBD2	13	CASSRDYVETQYF	TGCGCCAGCAGCCGGGACTACGTGGAGACCCAGTACTTC
TRBJ2-5	.	TRBV5-6	TRBD1	15	CASSQGQGFQETQYF	TGTGCCAGCAGCCAAGGACAGGGCTTCCAAGAGACCCAGTACTTC
TRBJ2-3	.	TRBV4-1	.	15	CASSQDLARPDTQYF	TGCGCCAGCAGCCAAGATCTAGCGAGGCCAGATACGCAGTATTTT
TRBJ2-3	.	TRBV6-2/TRBV6-3	.	12	CASSPRSDTQYF	TGTGCCAGCAGCCCGAGGTCAGATACGCAGTATTTT
TRBJ2-1	.	TRBV4-1	TRBD2	15	CASSQGSAGGPGQFF	TGCGCCAGCAGCCAAGGATCGGCGGGGGGGCCGGGGCAGTTCTTC
TRBJ2-4	.	TRBV5-6	TRBD2	14	CASSLAGGQNIQYF	TGTGCCAGCAGCTTGGCGGGAGGCCAGAACATTCAGTACTTC
TRBJ2-3	.	TRBV13	TRBD2	16	CASSALVAGGSDTQYF	TGTGCCAGCAGCGCCTTGGTAGCGGGGGGATCAGATACGCAGTATTTT
TRBJ2-7	.	TRBV11-2	.	12	CASSQTSYEQYF	TGTGCCAGCAGCCAGACATCCTACGAGCAGTACTTC
TRBJ1-2	.	TRBV15	TRBD1	16	CATSRIDRGRAYGYTF	TGTGCCACCAGCAGGATCGACAGGGGAAGAGCCTATGGCTACACCTTC
TRBJ1-2	.	TRBV19	.	15	CASSISPGGNYGYTF	TGTGCCAGTAGTATATCCCCGGGGGGGAACTATGGCTACACCTTC
TRBJ2-1	.	TRBV10-1	.	16	CASSLVTTGAYNEQFF	TGCGCCAGCAGCCTTGTGACCACCGGGGCCTACAATGAGCAGTTCTTC
TRBJ2-1	few	TRBV7-2	TRBD2	14	CASRGAGGLWEQFF	TGTGCCAGCAGAGGAGCGGGGGGGCTTTGGGAGCAGTTCTTC
TRBJ1-1	.	TRBV5-1	TRBD1	15	CASSFQNRGRAEAFF	TGCGCCAGCAGCTTCCAGAACAGGGGTAGAGCTGAAGCTTTCTTT
TRBJ2-7	.	TRBV28	.	12	CASTESRDEQYF	TGTGCCAGCACCGAATCCCGAGACGAGCAGTACTTC
TRBJ2-1	.	TRBV7-6	TRBD2	15	CASSPRTSGGNEQFF	TGTGCCAGCAGCCCTAGGACTAGCGGGGGGAATGAGCAGTTCTTC
TRBJ1-1	.	TRBV25-1	.	14	CASSDQDWNTEAFF	TGTGCCAGCAGTGACCAGGACTGGAACACTGAAGCTTTCTTT
TRBJ2-1	.	TRBV27	TRBD2	16	CASSLSAGTSVDEQFF	TGTGCCAGCAGTTTATCCGCCGGGACTAGCGTCGATGAGCAGTTCTTC
TRBJ1-1	.	TRBV16	.	14	CASSQGGSGTEAFF	TGTGCCAGCAGCCAAGGGGGGTCGGGGACTGAAGCTTTCTTT
TRBJ2-5	.	TRBV10-1	.	14	CASSDGYLRETQYF	TGCGCCAGCAGTGACGGTTATTTACGGGAGACCCAGTACTTC
TRBJ1-2	.	TRBV29-1	.	15	CSVDPIGEGAHGYTF	TGCAGCGTTGACCCCATAGGAGAAGGGGCACATGGCTACACCTTC
TRBJ1-6	.	TRBV6-5	TRBD1	14	CASSLTGGNSPLHF	TGTGCCAGCAGCCTTACAGGGGGAAATTCACCCCTCCACTTT
TRBJ2-1	.	TRBV19	TRBD2	16	CASSTRTSGVGNEQFF	TGTGCCAGTAGTACCCGGACTAGCGGGGTCGGAAATGAGCAGTTCTTC
TRBJ1-5	.	TRBV6-5	.	13	CASSYARDQPQHF	TGTGCCAGCAGTTACGCCAGGGATCAGCCCCAGCATTTT
TRBJ2-1	.	TRBV11-3	TRBD2	16	CASSARLAGDYNEQFF	TGTGCCAGCAGCGCCCGACTAGCGGGGGATTACAATGAGCAGTTCTTC
TRBJ2-2	few	TRBV5-5	.	14	CASSLGGSRRELFF	TGTGCCAGCAGCTTGGGCGGCAGCCGCAGGGAGCTGTTTTTT
TRBJ2-7	.	TRBV5-1	.	14	CASSLVSGTYEQYF	TGCGCCAGCAGCTTGGTTTCGGGGACCTACGAGCAGTACTTC
TRBJ1-6	.	TRBV27	.	16	CASSLIPGPPNSPLHF	TGTGCCAGCAGTTTAATCCCCGGTCCCCCCAATTCACCCCTCCACTTT
TRBJ2-3	.	TRBV11-2	TRBD2	14	CASSQTSGGDTQYF	TGTGCCAGCAGCCAGACTAGCGGGGGAGATACGCAGTATTTT
TRBJ2-3	.	TRBV10-1	.	16	CASSGGRGTGTDTQYF	TGCGCCAGCAGTGGTGGCCGTGGTACAGGGACAGATACGCAGTATTTT
TRBJ2-2	.	TRBV23-1	.	19	CASSQCLQGWVSNTGELFF	TGCGCCAGCAGTCAGTGCCTACAGGGTTGGGTGTCGAACACCGGGGAGCTGTTTTTT
TRBJ2-5	.	TRBV5-6	.	12	CASSLHRETQYF	TGTGCCAGCAGCTTGCACAGGGAGACCCAGTACTTC
TRBJ2-3	.	TRBV19	.	17	CASSSPRRRGGTDTQYF	TGTGCCAGTAGTTCCCCCCGCCGGCGGGGTGGCACAGATACGCAGTATTTT
TRBJ1-3	.	TRBV19	TRBD1	16	CASSIAAGGTGNTIYF	TGTGCCAGTAGTATAGCTGCAGGGGGCACTGGAAACACCATATATTTT
TRBJ2-3	.	TRBV18	TRBD1	16	CASSLSGTGPTDTQYF	TGTGCCAGCTCACTGTCCGGGACAGGGCCCACAGATACGCAGTATTTT
TRBJ2-3	once	TRBV7-6	TRBD2	16	CASSTRTSGFTDTQYF	TGTGCCAGCAGCACCCGGACTAGCGGCTTCACAGATACGCAGTATTTT
TRBJ2-3	.	TRBV5-1	TRBD2	16	CASSLGVAGPTDTQYF	TGCGCCAGCAGCTTGGGCGTAGCGGGGCCTACAGATACGCAGTATTTT
TRBJ1-2	.	TRBV27	.	13	CASSSSRVSGYTF	TGTGCCAGCAGTTCTTCCCGTGTGAGCGGCTACACCTTC
TRBJ1-5	once	TRBV28	.	15	CASRPGTPLNQPQHF	TGTGCCAGCAGGCCCGGGACTCCATTAAATCAGCCCCAGCATTTT
TRBJ1-3	once	TRBV6-1	TRBD1	17	CASSEGTGGSSGNTIYF	TGTGCCAGCAGTGAAGGGACAGGGGGGAGCTCTGGAAACACCATATATTTT
TRBJ2-7	.	TRBV11-2	TRBD1	18	CASSLVRGQTEYAYEQYF	TGTGCCAGCAGCTTAGTAAGGGGGCAGACAGAGTATGCCTACGAGCAGTACTTC
TRBJ2-3	once	TRBV11-2	.	13	CASSSWTRNTQYF	TGTGCCAGCAGCTCCTGGACTCGGAATACGCAGTATTTT
TRBJ1-5	.	TRBV3-1/TRBV3-2	.	14	CASSQDSWSPPQHF	TGTGCCAGCAGCCAAGACAGTTGGAGCCCCCCCCAGCATTTT
TRBJ1-1	.	TRBV6-5	TRBD1	14	CASSSPTGMGEAFF	TGTGCCAGCAGTTCACCGACAGGGATGGGTGAAGCTTTCTTT
TRBJ1-1	.	TRBV10-3	TRBD1	11	CASRDSWEAFF	TGTGCCAGCAGGGACAGCTGGGAAGCTTTCTTT
TRBJ2-3	once	TRBV5-1	.	13	CASSSREGDTQYF	TGCGCCAGCAGCTCCCGTGAGGGAGATACGCAGTATTTT
TRBJ2-2	.	TRBV5-5	TRBD2	17	CASSFGLAGGGTGELFF	TGTGCCAGCAGCTTTGGGCTCGCGGGGGGCGGCACCGGGGAGCTGTTTTTT
TRBJ2-1	.	TRBV10-2	TRBD1	16	CASSESTGGAYNEQFF	TGCGCCAGCAGTGAGTCGACAGGGGGCGCTTACAATGAGCAGTTCTTC
TRBJ2-5	.	TRBV3-1/TRBV3-2	.	14	CASSQGQVSETQYF	TGTGCCAGCAGCCAAGGACAGGTTTCAGAGACCCAGTACTTC